This note documents a single TCR beta chain sequence. The germline gives CDR1 KGHSH, CDR2 LQKENI. The CDR3 covers 15 residues. V lost 5 bases to trimming and J lost 6 bases; unmatched junction nucleotides: 7. The sample belongs to a study of blood T cell repertoires in COVID-19. Looking at the study overall: The United States, Italy and Spain were the sources of the acute and convalescent COVID-19 samples. From T cells, B-cell-depleted T cells, or PBMCs came the material, which was cDNA or gDNA.

Study processing details: Estimates of nucleated cell counts were drawn from the amplification of reference gene primers. Some clones are missing from TCRdb's copy, which holds only in-frame ones; the method was immunoSEQ multiplex PCR. V and J calls and clone size are those listed in that table; D and trimming were worked out from the DNA. The table has around 80,000 clones, approximately 80% seen once. Sequencing was carried out using peripheral blood. The chain links TRBV18 to TRBJ1-6; 7 positions agree with TRBD1. The origin of this receptor is a human donor in a cohort sampled during active COVID-19. The CDR3 region has the DNA TGTGCCAGCTCATACGGACAGGCGGGTAATTCACCCCTCCACTTT. This encodes CASSYGQAGNSPLHF.